A single sample gave rise to the 8 T cell receptor beta chains below, sequenced in a study of graft-versus-host responses after intestinal transplantation. Using immunoSEQ multiplex PCR, the repertoire was profiled, and TCRdb retains in-frame clones only, with some absent. The data show more than 95,000 clones, with just over 90% seen just once and about 0.18% held by the top ten. Which antigens these TCRs recognize remains unknown. The sequencing here drew on unstimulated CD4+ T cells sorted from spleen or lymph node cells, taken before intestinal transplant. The receptors were sampled from a human donor who received an intestinal transplant.

The CDR3 DNA reads as TGTGCCAGCACGAGGTTTCAAGAGACCCAGTACTTC. Protein: CASTRFQETQYF. The rearrangement links TRBV2 to TRBJ2-5; D call uncertain. The CDR3 totals 12 residues. Trimming took off 7 bases at V and 2 bases at J, with 8 bases between the two ends. In germline, CDR1 is SNHLY, CDR2 FYNNEI.

The CDR3 sequence is CASSVTRSSGANVLTF. The CDR3 DNA sequence: TGTGCCAGCAGCGTAACTAGGAGCTCTGGGGCCAACGTCCTGACTTTC. V and J are TRBV28 and TRBJ2-6, with a weak D call TRBD2 (5 bases). Germline V gives CDR1 MDHEN, CDR2 SYDVKM. The V end lost 6 bases, the J end lost 0 bases, and 12 bases lay between the germline ends. This CDR3 is 16 amino acids long.

V and J are TRBV2 and TRBJ1-5; D might be TRBD1 (5 bases). The CDR3 runs to 16 residues. Germline assignment: CDR1 SNHLY and CDR2 FYNNEI. Trimming shortened V by 1 base and J by 4 bases, and 14 bases separated the two germline ends. CDR3 protein: CASSEEIGAGNQPQHF. CDR3 sequence (DNA): TGTGCCAGCAGTGAAGAAATTGGGGCAGGTAATCAGCCCCAGCATTTT.

The chain has TRBV19 and TRBJ1-5; a possible D gene is TRBD1 (5 bases). This CDR3 has 12 amino acids. Trimming left V 6 bases short and J 7 bases short, with 10 bases between. Germline V gene sequence: CDR1 LNHDA, CDR2 SQIVND (reference sequence). Here the CDR3 reads CASSIQGQPQHF. DNA for the CDR3: TGTGCCAGTAGCATCCAGGGACAGCCCCAGCATTTT.

This clone occurred a few times. The V gene is TRBV15, the J gene TRBJ1-6; D might be TRBD1 (6 bases). V lost 0 bases, J lost 6 bases, and 18 bases lay in between. This CDR3 is 18 amino acids long. Per germline, CDR1 LNHNV and CDR2 YYDKDF (reference sequence). The CDR3 bases are TGTGCCACCAGCAGAGATATCCCTAGGGGGACATTTAATTCACCCCTCCACTTT. Amino acids: CATSRDIPRGTFNSPLHF. The full variable domain, rest sourced from reference TRBV15 and TRBJ1-6, is DAMVIQNPRYQVTQFGKPVTLSCSQTLNHNVMYWYQQKSSQAPKLLFHYYDKDFNNEADTPDNFQSRRPNTSFCFLDIRSPGLGDTAMYLCATSRDIPRGTFNSPLHFGNGTRLTVT.

The rearrangement uses TRBV5-1 and TRBJ2-3; TRBD2 agrees at 10 bases. Germline lookup yields CDR1 SGHRS and CDR2 YFSETQ. The ends lost 4 bases at V and 0 bases at J; junction bases unmatched: 5. This CDR3 spans 16 amino acids. The CDR3 reads CASSTLLAGSTDTQYF. CDR3 DNA sequence: TGCGCCAGCAGCACACTACTAGCGGGGAGCACAGATACGCAGTATTTT.

This sequence joins TRBV6-5 and TRBJ2-7; 12 bases are shared with TRBD2. The CDR3 loop spans 15 amino acids. V lost 6 bases to trimming and J lost 1 base; unmatched junction nucleotides: 4. Germline CDR1 and CDR2: MNHEY and SVGAGI. The CDR3 here is CASSQLAGGSYEQYF. The CDR3 DNA sequence: TGTGCCAGCAGCCAACTAGCGGGAGGATCCTACGAGCAGTACTTC.

CDR3 nucleotide sequence: TGTGCCAGCAGCTTAGCGGGGCTAAGTACTGAAGCTTTCTTT. It is translated as CASSLAGLSTEAFF. This chain links TRBV7-2 with TRBJ1-1; weak D call: TRBD1 (5 bases). The CDR3 contains 14 residues. V was clipped by 0 bases and J by 5 bases, with 10 bases between them. Germline CDR1 is SGHTA and CDR2 is FQGNSA.